One sample yielded the 7 T cell receptor beta chains listed below, sequenced in a study of T cells expressing NK-cell markers. TCRdb reprocessed the 5' RACE reads and keeps a single row for each CDR3 protein, giving no DNA. The sample has more than 300 distinct CDR3 sequences. Source material: blood T cells: a sorted CD56 or NKG2C T cell subset, CD4+ or CD8+ T cells, or bulk PBMC T cells (not recorded which). These receptors were collected from a man between 18 and 69 years old in good health.

The chain combines TRBV7-9 with TRBJ2-5; with no DNA, the TCRdb D assignment of TRBD1 cannot be verified. Per germline, CDR1 SEHNR and CDR2 FQNEAQ (reference sequence). The CDR3 sequence is 13 residues long. The CDR3 spells CASSAGTSRAQYF.

Judged by frequency, this clonotype is medium-sized. The V and J genes are TRBV2 and TRBJ2-7. This CDR3 has 18 residues. The V gene's germline CDR1 is SNHLY and CDR2 FYNNEI. The CDR3 sequence: CASSFAWTFSGAAYEQYF.

V gene TRBV12-5 combines with J gene TRBJ2-2; the TRBD1 assignment by TCRdb is unverifiable without DNA. Germline CDR1 and CDR2: LGHNT and FRNRAP. The CDR3 contains 15 residues. This chain's CDR3 is CASGLDREGSRELFF.

The V and J genes are TRBV3-1 and TRBJ1-1. Germline V gene data show CDR1 as LGHDT and CDR2 as YNNKEL (reference sequence). The length of the CDR3 is 20 residues. The CDR3 here is CASSQEQWRAGGPPGTEAFF.

J is TRBJ2-1 and V is TRBV29-1; checking the TCRdb D call of TRBD1 is not possible without DNA. The CDR3 loop spans 11 amino acids. CDR1 and CDR2 (germline): SQVTM, ANQGSEA. The CDR3 sequence: CSVAQGEEQFF.

V is TRBV20-1 and J is TRBJ2-7. Per germline, CDR1 DFQATT and CDR2 SNEGSKA (reference sequence). The CDR3 spans 13 residues. The CDR3 loop is CSGVSVTSYEQYF.

J is TRBJ1-1 and V is TRBV5-1; TCRdb's assignment of TRBD1 cannot be checked, as there is no DNA. The CDR3 is 16 amino acids. Looked up from germline, CDR1 is SGHRS and CDR2 is YFSETQ. CDR3 sequence reads: CASSFFHRATNTEAFF.